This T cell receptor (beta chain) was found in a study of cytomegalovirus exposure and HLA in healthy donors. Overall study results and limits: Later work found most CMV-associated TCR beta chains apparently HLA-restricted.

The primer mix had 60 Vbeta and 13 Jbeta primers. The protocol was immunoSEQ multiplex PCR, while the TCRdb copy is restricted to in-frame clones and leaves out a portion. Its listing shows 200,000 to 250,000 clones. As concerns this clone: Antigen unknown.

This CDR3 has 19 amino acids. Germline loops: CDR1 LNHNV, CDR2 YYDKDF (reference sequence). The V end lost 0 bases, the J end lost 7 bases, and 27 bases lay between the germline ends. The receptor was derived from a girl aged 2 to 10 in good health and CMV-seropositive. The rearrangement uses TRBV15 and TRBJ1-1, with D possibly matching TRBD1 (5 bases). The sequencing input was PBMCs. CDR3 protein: CATSRDTRSREGPDIEAFF. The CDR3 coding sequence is TGTGCCACCAGCAGAGATACTAGGTCCAGGGAGGGGCCCGACATTGAAGCTTTCTTT.